These 13 T cell receptor beta chains share one sample of origin, sequenced in a study of T cell responses to AZD1222 COVID-19 vaccine. TCRdb's copy holds only in-frame clones and misses some; the assay was immunoSEQ multiplex PCR. The profile shows under 150,000 clones, around 90% of them singletons. The material was peripheral blood, obtained 28 days after the second AZD1222 dose. The receptors here all came from an adult who received the AZD1222 COVID-19 vaccine.

This clone was observed a single time. The V gene is TRBV19, the J gene TRBJ2-5; D ambiguous. Germline V lookup: CDR1 LNHDA, CDR2 SQIVND (reference sequence). V lost 6 bases and J lost 1, with 9 bases in between. The CDR3 loop spans 13 amino acids. Here the CDR3 DNA reads TGTGCCAGTAGAAGCCTGGTCCAAGAGACCCAGTACTTC. It is translated as CASRSLVQETQYF.

This clone was seen only a few times. The chain recombines TRBV24-1 with TRBJ2-7; 7 nucleotides agree with TRBD1. Germline trimming cut 3 bases from V and 5 bases from J; bases unmatched to any gene: 3. CDR1 is KGHDR, CDR2 SFDVKD, per germline. The length of the CDR3 is 13 residues. Here the CDR3 reads CATSDVTGDEQYF. In DNA form, the CDR3 reads TGTGCCACCAGTGATGTAACAGGGGACGAGCAGTACTTC.

This clone appeared once. The chain recombines TRBV7-9 with TRBJ1-1; unclear D gene. From germline, CDR1 is SEHNR and CDR2 FQNEAQ (reference sequence). This CDR3 comprises 11 residues. V was clipped by 5 bases and J by 4 bases, with 5 bases between them. The CDR3 loop reads CASSRSTEAFF. CDR3 sequence (DNA): TGTGCCAGCAGCCGTAGCACTGAAGCTTTCTTT.

The chain employs TRBV19 and TRBJ2-7, with 7 bases lining up with TRBD1. J lost 2 bases, V lost 5 bases, and 6 bases had no gene match. CDR3 length equals 14 residues. CDR1 and CDR2 (germline): LNHDA, SQIVND (reference sequence). CDR3 in DNA: TGTGCCAGTAGTTCGCAGGGGGTGACCTACGAGCAGTACTTC. It codes for CASSSQGVTYEQYF. Full variable domain (remainder filled in from reference TRBV19 and TRBJ2-7): DGGITQSPKYLFRKEGQNVTLSCEQNLNHDAMYWYRQDPGQGLRLIYYSQIVNDFQKGDIAEGYSVSREKKESFPLTVTSAQKNPTAFYLCASSSQGVTYEQYFGPGTRLTVT.

The V gene is TRBV5-6, the J gene TRBJ1-5; maybe TRBD1 (6 bases). V was pared by 4 bases and J by 5 bases, with 10 bases between. There are 13 residues in the CDR3. The germline V gene encodes CDR1 SGHDT and CDR2 YYEEEE. The CDR3 region is CASSPDRDQPQHF. The CDR3, as DNA: TGTGCCAGCAGCCCGGACAGAGATCAGCCCCAGCATTTT. The complete variable domain, with remaining parts taken from reference TRBV5-6 and TRBJ1-5, reads DAGVTQSPTHLIKTRGQQVTLRCSPKSGHDTVSWYQQALGQGPQFIFQYYEEEERQRGNFPDRFSGHQFPNYSSELNVNALLLGDSALYLCASSPDRDQPQHFGDGTRLSIL.

J is TRBJ2-7 and V is TRBV30; 8 nucleotides align to TRBD1. J lost 0 bases, V lost 3 bases, and 4 bases had no gene match. Germline values: CDR1 GTSNPN, CDR2 SVGIG (reference sequence). The CDR3 loop spans 14 amino acids. The DNA for the CDR3 is TGTGCCTGGAGAAGGGACAGGAGCTCCTACGAGCAGTACTTC. It encodes CAWRRDRSSYEQYF.

The count of this clone is one. This chain connects TRBV7-2 to TRBJ2-1, with 9 bases aligning to TRBD2. CDR3 size: 15 residues. Germline CDR1 SGHTA, CDR2 FQGNSA. J gave up 4 bases and V 3 bases, and 4 bases lay outside the gene matches. The CDR3 region has the DNA TGTGCCAGCAGCTTGGAGCGGGGGGTATACAATGAGCAGTTCTTC. Protein product: CASSLERGVYNEQFF.

The rearrangement links TRBV3-1 (or the pseudogene TRBV3-2) to TRBJ1-1; 8 bases map to TRBD1. V dropped 1 base and J dropped 5; count of bases not matched to a gene: 9. The germline CDR1 and CDR2 sequences are LGHDT and YNNKEL (reference sequence). The CDR3 extends over 16 amino acids. DNA for the CDR3: TGTGCCAGCAGCCAAGGGTTCGGACAGGGTCGGACTGAAGCTTTCTTT. Its translation is CASSQGFGQGRTEAFF.

The chain carries TRBV7-6 and TRBJ2-3, with D perhaps TRBD2 (6 bases). V lost 5 bases to trimming and J lost 0 bases, with 15 bases between them. CDR1 and CDR2 from the germline V gene are SGHVS and FNYEAQ. This CDR3 comprises 16 residues. The CDR3 loop reads CASSRRLDRSTDTQYF. Written as DNA, the CDR3 is TGTGCCAGCAGCCGACGACTAGATCGAAGCACAGATACGCAGTATTTT. The full variable domain, its missing parts supplied by reference TRBV7-6 and TRBJ2-3, is GAGVSQSPRYKVTKRGQDVALRCDPISGHVSLYWYRQALGQGPEFLTYFNYEAQQDKSGLPNDRFSAERPEGSISTLTIQRTEQRDSAMYRCASSRRLDRSTDTQYFGPGTRLTVL.

This clone was seen once. The gene calls are TRBV30 and TRBJ2-1, with TRBD2 identical over 16 bases. Germline V lookup: CDR1 GTSNPN, CDR2 SVGIG (reference sequence). This CDR3 region has 16 residues. V was clipped by 4 bases and J by 7 bases; unmatched bases: 7. The chain's CDR3 is CAWTSQGLAGGNEQFF. CDR3 nucleotides: TGTGCCTGGACCTCACAGGGACTAGCGGGGGGGAATGAGCAGTTCTTC.

The chain uses TRBV10-3 and TRBJ1-2; 8 bases line up with TRBD1. Per germline, CDR1 ENHRY and CDR2 SYGVKD. CDR3 length equals 15 residues. V lost 6 bases to trimming and J lost 2 bases; unmatched junction nucleotides: 8. The CDR3: CAISLDRQGNYGYTF. The CDR3, as DNA: TGTGCCATCAGCCTTGATCGACAGGGGAACTATGGCTACACCTTC.

This rearrangement joins TRBV11-2 to TRBJ1-6; no reliable D call. There are 12 residues in the CDR3. Germline V gene sequence: CDR1 SGHAT, CDR2 FQNNGV. Trimming cost V 6 bases and J 9 bases, with 9 bases left between them. This chain's CDR3 is CASSFAISPLHF. DNA for the CDR3: TGTGCCAGCAGTTTCGCTATTTCACCCCTCCACTTT.

The CDR3 DNA is TGTGCCAGTCCCAAGGTGGAGGGTGAAGCTTTCTTT. This sequence encodes CASPKVEGEAFF. The chain joins TRBV21-1 to TRBJ1-1. TRBV21-1 constitutes a pseudogene. This CDR3 region has 12 residues.